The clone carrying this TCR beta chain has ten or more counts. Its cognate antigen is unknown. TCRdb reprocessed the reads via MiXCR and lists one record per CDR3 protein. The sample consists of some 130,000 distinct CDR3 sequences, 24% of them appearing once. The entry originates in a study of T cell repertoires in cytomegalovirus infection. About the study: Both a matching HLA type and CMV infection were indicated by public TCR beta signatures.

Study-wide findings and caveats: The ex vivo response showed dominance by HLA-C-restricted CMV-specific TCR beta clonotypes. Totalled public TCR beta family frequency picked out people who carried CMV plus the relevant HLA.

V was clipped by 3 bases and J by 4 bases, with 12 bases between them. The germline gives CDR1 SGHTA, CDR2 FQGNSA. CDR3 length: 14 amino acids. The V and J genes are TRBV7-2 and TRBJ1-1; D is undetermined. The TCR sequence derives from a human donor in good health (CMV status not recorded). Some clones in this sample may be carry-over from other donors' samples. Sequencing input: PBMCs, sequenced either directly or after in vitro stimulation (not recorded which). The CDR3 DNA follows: TGTGCCAGCAGCTTCACGGGAATAAGCACTGAAGCTTTCTTT. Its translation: CASSFTGISTEAFF.